These T cell receptor beta chains were read from a single sample in a study of blood T cell repertoires in COVID-19. Profiled with immunoSEQ multiplex PCR; TCRdb holds only in-frame clones, not every one. The data hold roughly 200,000 clones, with 90% observed a single time. Source material: peripheral blood. The receptors derive from a man in his fifties with acute or convalescent COVID-19. Each CDR3 is given with its conserved first and last residue. The D gene is left open where the match is weak. Where a row states a size, it is once, few, many or the class of an expanded clone; other rows omit it.

J	D	V	size	CDR3	DNA
TRBJ2-1	TRBD2	TRBV6-6	-	CASSLSGGTYNEQFF	TGTGCCAGCAGTCTTAGCGGGGGTACCTACAATGAGCAGTTCTTC
TRBJ2-3	-	TRBV6-2/TRBV6-3	-	CASSPGVNTQYF	TGTGCCAGCAGTCCAGGGGTAAATACGCAGTATTTT
TRBJ2-7	TRBD1	TRBV5-1	few	CASSPDRGRYEQYF	TGCGCCAGCAGCCCCGACAGGGGTCGGTACGAGCAGTACTTC
TRBJ1-1	-	TRBV9	-	CASSVGGADTEAFF	TGTGCCAGCAGCGTAGGGGGCGCGGACACTGAAGCTTTCTTT
TRBJ2-5	-	TRBV28	-	CASSWTIQETQYF	TGTGCCAGCAGTTGGACTATCCAAGAGACCCAGTACTTC
TRBJ2-1	TRBD1	TRBV30	-	CAWSVRGTGGRFGYNEQFF	TGTGCCTGGAGTGTACGAGGGACAGGGGGGCGGTTTGGCTACAATGAGCAGTTCTTC
TRBJ1-1	-	TRBV6-5	-	CASQVNTEAFF	TGTGCCAGCCAGGTGAACACTGAAGCTTTCTTT
TRBJ2-2	TRBD2	TRBV10-3	-	CAISGTSGGPNTGELFF	TGTGCCATCAGTGGGACTAGCGGGGGACCCAACACCGGGGAGCTGTTTTTT
TRBJ1-4	-	TRBV14	-	CASSPRQSNREKLFF	TGTGCCAGCAGCCCACGACAGAGCAACCGAGAAAAACTGTTTTTT
TRBJ1-5	TRBD1	TRBV4-2	-	CASSQEYGQGASGAQHF	TGTGCCAGCAGCCAAGAATATGGGCAGGGGGCCAGTGGGGCCCAGCATTTT
TRBJ1-2	-	TRBV6-6	-	CASSYSGTYGYTF	TGTGCCAGCAGTTACTCCGGGACATACGGCTACACCTTC
TRBJ2-5	-	TRBV2	-	CASSEDKGGTQYF	TGTGCCAGCAGTGAGGACAAGGGTGGGACCCAGTACTTC
TRBJ2-1	TRBD1	TRBV9	-	CASSDRVNEQFF	TGTGCCAGTTCCGACAGGGTCAATGAGCAGTTCTTC
TRBJ1-5	-	TRBV19	-	CASSTTGILGNQPQHF	TGTGCCAGTAGTACAACAGGGATTCTTGGCAATCAGCCCCAGCATTTT
TRBJ2-1	TRBD2	TRBV11-2	-	CASSLFNSLAGPYNEQFF	TGTGCCAGCAGCTTATTCAACTCCCTAGCGGGACCTTACAATGAGCAGTTCTTC
TRBJ2-6	-	TRBV7-2	-	CASSTYSDSGANVLTF	TGTGCCAGCAGCACCTACAGTGACTCTGGGGCCAACGTCCTGACTTTC
TRBJ2-3	TRBD2	TRBV6-1	-	CASSEAETSSFTQYF	TGTGCCAGCAGTGAAGCGGAGACTAGCTCGTTTACGCAGTATTTT
TRBJ1-5	-	TRBV7-2	-	CASSLGPGNNQPQHF	TGTGCCAGCAGCTTAGGTCCAGGGAATAATCAGCCCCAGCATTTT
TRBJ1-2	TRBD1	TRBV7-9	-	CASSLVVGQGAPGHGYTF	TGTGCCAGCAGCTTAGTAGTGGGACAGGGGGCGCCGGGGCATGGCTACACCTTC
TRBJ1-2	-	TRBV28	-	CASSLRGGRASYTF	TGTGCCAGCAGTCTAAGAGGGGGAAGAGCTAGCTACACCTTC
TRBJ1-6	-	TRBV30	-	CAWSQTSLQGIVNSPLHF	TGTGCCTGGAGCCAAACATCACTACAGGGAATTGTGAATTCACCCCTCCACTTT
TRBJ1-1	-	TRBV27	once	CASSNLGRNTEAFF	TGTGCCAGCAGTAACCTGGGCCGGAACACTGAAGCTTTCTTT
TRBJ2-7	-	TRBV9	-	CASSVDLIGGEQYF	TGTGCCAGCAGCGTAGATTTGATCGGGGGCGAGCAGTACTTC
TRBJ2-7	-	TRBV7-9	-	CASSRDSNDEQYF	TGTGCCAGCAGCAGAGACAGTAACGACGAGCAGTACTTC
TRBJ2-1	-	TRBV27	-	CASSLFPGLNEQFF	TGTGCCAGCAGTTTATTTCCGGGGTTGAATGAGCAGTTCTTC
TRBJ2-7	TRBD1	TRBV9	-	CASSVGIGQDIQYEQYF	TGTGCCAGCAGCGTAGGGATTGGACAGGACATTCAGTACGAGCAGTACTTC
TRBJ1-5	TRBD1	TRBV4-1	-	CASGPKTGPQPQHF	TGCGCCAGCGGTCCCAAGACAGGGCCTCAGCCCCAGCATTTT
TRBJ2-2	-	TRBV19	-	CASSIDEGSNTGELFF	TGTGCCAGTAGTATAGATGAGGGTTCGAACACCGGGGAGCTGTTTTTT
TRBJ2-5	-	TRBV3-1/TRBV3-2	once	CASSQAGQETQYF	TGTGCCAGCAGCCAAGCAGGGCAAGAGACCCAGTACTTC
TRBJ1-1	TRBD1	TRBV28	-	CASRTGGTEAFF	TGTGCCAGCAGAACAGGGGGCACTGAAGCTTTCTTT
TRBJ2-1	TRBD1	TRBV18	-	CASSPSTGLGNEQFF	TGTGCCAGCTCACCGTCGACAGGGTTGGGTAATGAGCAGTTCTTC
TRBJ2-2	-	TRBV7-7	-	CASSLTRRQTGELFF	TGTGCTAGCAGCTTGACACGCCGGCAGACCGGGGAGCTGTTTTTT
TRBJ2-6	TRBD1	TRBV18	-	CASSPGQGGTGANVLTF	TGTGCCAGCTCACCCGGACAGGGGGGGACTGGGGCCAACGTCCTGACTTTC
TRBJ2-7	TRBD2	TRBV19	-	CASSIGTSGYEQYF	TGTGCCAGTAGTATAGGGACTAGCGGTTACGAGCAGTACTTC
TRBJ2-3	-	TRBV7-9	-	CASHRGGVTDTQYF	TGTGCCAGCCATCGAGGCGGGGTAACAGATACGCAGTATTTT
TRBJ1-4	-	TRBV5-5	-	CASSFRTSRNEKLFF	TGTGCCAGCAGCTTCCGGACAAGTCGGAATGAAAAACTGTTTTTT
TRBJ2-4	-	TRBV4-3	-	CAHGSGEAKNIQYF	TGCGCCCACGGATCCGGGGAGGCCAAAAACATTCAGTACTTC
TRBJ2-7	TRBD1	TRBV4-1	-	CASSPGDRPEQYF	TGCGCCAGCAGCCCTGGGGACAGACCAGAGCAGTACTTC
TRBJ1-2	TRBD1	TRBV10-3	-	CATTGGAGGYTF	TGTGCCACGACAGGGGGCGCAGGTGGCTACACCTTC
TRBJ1-6	-	TRBV6-2/TRBV6-3	-	CASSYSSRRSGNSPLHF	TGTGCCAGCAGTTACTCGAGCAGAAGGAGTGGGAATTCACCCCTCCACTTT
TRBJ1-1	-	TRBV19	few	CASSRPGQNTEAFF	TGTGCCAGTAGCCGTCCGGGACAGAACACTGAAGCTTTCTTT
TRBJ2-7	TRBD2	TRBV7-9	-	CASSSSGSGYEQYF	TGTGCCAGCAGCTCCAGCGGGAGCGGCTACGAGCAGTACTTC
TRBJ2-7	-	TRBV7-9	-	CASSLTTGSYEQYF	TGTGCCAGCAGCTTAACCACAGGGTCCTACGAGCAGTACTTC
TRBJ2-2	TRBD1	TRBV5-1	-	CASSPDRVHGELFF	TGCGCCAGCAGCCCTGACAGGGTTCACGGGGAGCTGTTTTTT
TRBJ1-5	TRBD1	TRBV28	-	CASNLMGQGNQPQHF	TGTGCCAGCAATTTAATGGGACAGGGCAATCAGCCCCAGCATTTT
TRBJ1-2	-	TRBV28	-	CASNNAGTAANYGYTF	TGTGCCAGCAATAATGCGGGGACCGCGGCTAACTATGGCTACACCTTC
TRBJ1-4	-	TRBV7-8	-	CASSPNRVRNEKLFF	TGTGCCAGCAGCCCGAACAGGGTACGCAATGAAAAACTGTTTTTT
TRBJ2-3	-	TRBV19	-	CASSIGGGTDTQYF	TGTGCCAGTAGTATCGGAGGGGGCACAGATACGCAGTATTTT
TRBJ1-2	TRBD1	TRBV6-5	-	CASSTDREDYYGYTF	TGTGCCAGCAGCACGGACAGGGAGGACTACTATGGCTACACCTTC
TRBJ2-7	TRBD1	TRBV5-4	-	CASSLDPGQGYEQYF	TGTGCCAGCAGCTTGGACCCGGGACAGGGGTACGAGCAGTACTTC
TRBJ1-1	-	TRBV10-3	-	CAISESGPGYTEAFF	TGTGCCATCAGTGAGTCAGGCCCAGGATACACTGAAGCTTTCTTT